This entry is about one T cell receptor (beta chain). Its antigen is not known. PCR primers comprised 60 Vbeta and 13 Jbeta primers. The assay was immunoSEQ multiplex PCR, and TCRdb's table has in-frame clones only and misses some. Of 95,000 to 150,000 clones in the sample, around 80% were seen once. Donors sampled were nominally healthy, though unrecorded immune exposures were likely. The sample originates from a study of cytomegalovirus exposure and HLA in healthy donors. The V end was cut by 6 bases, the J end by 3 bases, with 15 bases between. CDR1 and CDR2 (germline): SQVTM, ANQGSEA. The length of the CDR3 is 13 residues. Overall study results and limits: The majority of CMV-associated TCR beta chains were reported as apparently HLA-restricted in a later analysis. Reports credit the classifier with highly specific, highly sensitive diagnosis of cytomegalovirus status. HLA alleles were associated with fewer than 20,000 TCR beta sequences in a later analysis at 0.05 false discovery rate.

The sample taken for sequencing was PBMCs. This clonotype originated in a man aged 45-65 years in good health and CMV-seronegative. The rearrangement links TRBV29-1 to TRBJ2-7; D is possibly TRBD2 (6 bases). The CDR3 loop reads CSVTGTGVYEQYF. CDR3 nucleotide sequence: TGCAGCGTCACCGGGACGGGGGTCTACGAGCAGTACTTC.